This T cell receptor beta chain was identified in a study of cytomegalovirus exposure and HLA in healthy donors (dated by TCRdb to about 2017). Some background on the complete study: According to a later analysis, the 110 or so validation repertoires were produced on the same platform as the roughly 600 repertoires of the first cohort. The aim of the study was to test whether cataloging public T cell receptors could identify signatures of past pathogen exposure. A separate validation cohort of roughly 120 different subjects was used in addition to the roughly 670-subject first cohort. The study combined high-throughput TCR immunosequencing, statistical association of individual TCRs with disease status, and machine learning to predict cytomegalovirus infection status. The research as a whole found: A later analysis found that TCRs clustered in the first cohort also tended to co-occur in the roughly 120 validation repertoires, with more than 90% of cluster scores above 0. In both the original and validation cohorts, the classifier was reported to diagnose cytomegalovirus status with high specificity and sensitivity. While some public TCRs were present in many individuals, most TCR sequences turned up only very rarely across donors. All 120 or so repertoires were used to score co-occurrence in the validation cohort in a later analysis, because that analysis had no HLA typing for the cohort. In the study, around 150 TCR beta chains were listed as associated with cytomegalovirus. In vitro tests confirmed that a few of the cytomegalovirus-associated TCR beta chains recognize cytomegalovirus antigens. The authors suggested that the approach could potentially be extended to other disease states and immunological phenotypes.

As regards this clone: Its antigen is still unknown. Base qualities are missing; no much larger clone stands one base away.

Donors formed part of the validation cohort, which comprised about 130 subjects and was distinct from the first cohort of 550 to 850 subjects. Receptor libraries were prepared by the immunoSEQ multiplex PCR assay. The original methods were these. A statistical classification framework was developed to diagnose cytomegalovirus status using the catalog of TCR beta chain sequences. This is the immuneACCESS table as TCRdb keeps it, with only in-frame sequences that have V and J called. A part of the clones is gone; compared with another copy, unresolved V genes explain less than half, and the rest is unexplained. V, J and clone size were drawn from that table, and D and trimming were deduced from the DNA. The sample table lists roughly 130,000 clones, 85% to 90% of them with a count of one. The ten largest account for around 9% of the sample. V and J lose 2 bases and 8 bases, and a span of 13 bases separates them. Based on the germline V gene, the CDR1 and CDR2 sequences are SGHRS and YFSETQ. The CDR3 covers 13 residues, taking in both the cysteine and the phenylalanine. The read is trimmed to its CDR3 DNA, 39 bases read in frame from base 1.

Specimen: PBMCs. This sequence uses TRBV5-1 and TRBJ1-1; TRBD1 is a possible D gene, resting on 6 matching bases. This TCR came from a woman between 18 and 29 years old in good health and CMV-seropositive. The CDR3 is CASSLGTGTEAFF. The DNA is TGCGCCAGCAGCTTAGGCACAGGGACAGAAGCTTTCTTT.